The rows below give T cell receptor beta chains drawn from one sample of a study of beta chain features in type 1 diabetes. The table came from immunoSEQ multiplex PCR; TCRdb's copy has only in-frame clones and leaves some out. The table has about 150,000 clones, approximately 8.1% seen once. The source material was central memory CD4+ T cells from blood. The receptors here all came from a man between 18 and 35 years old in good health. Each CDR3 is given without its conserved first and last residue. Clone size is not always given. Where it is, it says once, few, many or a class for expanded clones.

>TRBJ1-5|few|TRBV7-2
ASSQTSQTQPQH
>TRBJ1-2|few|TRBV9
ASSAVGRAGYT
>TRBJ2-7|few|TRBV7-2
ASSLYARGDSYEQY
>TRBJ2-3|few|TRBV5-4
ASSLYSTDTQY
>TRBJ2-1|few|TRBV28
ASLAGRDEQF
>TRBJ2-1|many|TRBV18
ASSPPAGGVSNEQF
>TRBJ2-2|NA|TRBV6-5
ASSSLRGTGELF
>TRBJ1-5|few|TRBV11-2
ASSLAYGMSNQPQH
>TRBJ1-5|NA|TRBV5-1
ASSFGAPGQPQH
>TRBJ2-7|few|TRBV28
ASTKRQGLYEQY
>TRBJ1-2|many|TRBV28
ASSPGQSGGYT
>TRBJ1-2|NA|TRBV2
ATLQGTVYGYT
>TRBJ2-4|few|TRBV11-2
ASSFGLANIQY
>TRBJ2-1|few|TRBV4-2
ASSQDYTQEYEQF
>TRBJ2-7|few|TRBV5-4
ASSGRGPEQY
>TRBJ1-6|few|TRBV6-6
ASSITGGNSPLH
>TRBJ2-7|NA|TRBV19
ASSMGARGYYEQY
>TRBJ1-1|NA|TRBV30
ASRSANTAAEAF
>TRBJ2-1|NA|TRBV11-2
ASSLSGNEQF
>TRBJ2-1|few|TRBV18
ASSPQSRDFEQF
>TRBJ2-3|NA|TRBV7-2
ASSISGRALSGGAQY
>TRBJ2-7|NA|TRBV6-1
ASSGDRVSYEQY
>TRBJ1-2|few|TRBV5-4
ASSLPDRGGYT
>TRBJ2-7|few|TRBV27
ASSLGGAVGSYEQY
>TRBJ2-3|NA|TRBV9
ASSGTSGRAGLPDTQY
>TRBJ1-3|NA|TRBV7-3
ASSPAGTASGNTIY